The 18 T cell receptor beta chains reported below all come from one sample, sequenced in a study of blood T cell repertoires in COVID-19. Method: immunoSEQ multiplex PCR; TCRdb's copy keeps in-frame clones and lacks some. The sample includes about 80,000 clones, over 80% of them seen just once. Sequenced input: peripheral blood. These receptors all come from a human donor in a cohort sampled during active COVID-19.

The chain recombines TRBV6-4 with TRBJ2-5; D not resolved. Germline V gene data show CDR1 as MRHNA and CDR2 as SNTAGT. This CDR3 has 10 amino acids. Between the trimmed V and J ends, which lost 7 bases and 4 bases, there was a span of 4 bases. The CDR3: CASTRETQYF. The CDR3 DNA reads as TGTGCCAGCACGCGAGAGACCCAGTACTTC.

The chain uses TRBV30 and TRBJ2-5; D is unresolved. Germline values: CDR1 GTSNPN, CDR2 SVGIG (reference sequence). This CDR3 has 12 residues. V was shortened by 4 bases and J by 5 bases, with 11 bases between the two germline ends. The CDR3 sequence is CAWKPHSETQYF. In DNA, the CDR3 is TGTGCCTGGAAACCACATTCCGAGACCCAGTACTTC.

This clone was counted once. The chain has TRBV5-6 and TRBJ1-4, with 7 bases aligning to TRBD1. J lost 3 bases, V lost 1 base, and 9 bases had no gene match. Looked up from germline, CDR1 is SGHDT and CDR2 is YYEEEE. CDR3 length equals 17 residues. The CDR3 protein is CASSLLGRGEANEKLFF. The CDR3 bases are TGTGCCAGCAGCTTGTTGGGCAGGGGGGAGGCTAATGAAAAACTGTTTTTT. The whole variable domain, remainder taken from reference TRBV5-6 and TRBJ1-4, is DAGVTQSPTHLIKTRGQQVTLRCSPKSGHDTVSWYQQALGQGPQFIFQYYEEEERQRGNFPDRFSGHQFPNYSSELNVNALLLGDSALYLCASSLLGRGEANEKLFFGSGTQLSVL.

The chain carries TRBV11-3 and TRBJ1-6; 8 bases are a match to TRBD1. CDR1 and CDR2 from the germline V gene are SGHNT and YENEEA. There are 17 residues in the CDR3. J gave up 3 bases and V 3 bases, and 7 bases lay outside the gene matches. The CDR3 coding sequence is TGTGCCAGCAGCTTCTTCTATGGACAGGGCTATAATTCACCCCTCCACTTT. Protein product: CASSFFYGQGYNSPLHF.

V and J are TRBV6-6 and TRBJ2-5; D is uncertain. The germline V gene encodes CDR1 MNHNY and CDR2 SVGAGI (reference sequence). Trimming pared 4 bases from V and 5 bases from J, leaving 14 bases between. The CDR3 is 14 residues long. CDR3 sequence reads: CASSSSGIRETQYF. The CDR3 region has the DNA TGTGCCAGCAGTTCCTCGGGTATCAGGGAGACCCAGTACTTC.

CDR3 in amino acids: CASSYGQSYEQYF. The CDR3 coding sequence is TGTGCCAGCAGTTACGGACAGTCCTACGAGCAGTACTTC. The genes are TRBV6-5 and TRBJ2-7; D might be TRBD1 (6 bases). This CDR3 contains 13 residues. With 2 bases removed from V and 1 base from J, the gap between germline ends came to 6 bases. In germline, CDR1 is MNHEY, CDR2 SVGAGI.

This clone was picked up a small number of times. The chain has TRBV3-1 (or the pseudogene TRBV3-2) and TRBJ1-2; no definite D call. Trimming pared 3 bases from V and 2 bases from J, leaving 7 bases between. The germline CDR1 and CDR2 sequences are LGHDT and YNNKEL (reference sequence). The CDR3 length is 13 residues. The CDR3 sequence: CASSQGLNYGYTF. In nucleotides, the CDR3 is TGTGCCAGCAGCCAGGGCCTAAACTATGGCTACACCTTC.

This clone was counted a few times. This sequence joins TRBV5-8 and TRBJ1-6; 8 bases fit TRBD1. The CDR3 is made up of 14 amino acids. V lost 5 bases and J lost 3; bases outside the gene matches: 1. Germline-derived CDR1 and CDR2 are SGHTS and YDEGEE. DNA for the CDR3: TGTGCCAGCAGACAGGGGGGCTATAATTCACCCCTCCACTTT. Encoded protein: CASRQGGYNSPLHF.

The rearrangement uses TRBV3-1 (or the pseudogene TRBV3-2) and TRBJ2-7, with D possibly being TRBD2 (6 bases). V was clipped by 4 bases and J by 5 bases, with 12 bases between them. This CDR3 region has 13 residues. Germline V gene lookup returns CDR1 LGHDT and CDR2 YNNKEL (reference sequence). CDR3 in DNA: TGTGCCAGCAGCCCCCGGGGGACCCACGAGCAGTACTTC. Its translation: CASSPRGTHEQYF.

The chain couples TRBV7-9 to TRBJ1-1, with no clear D. Germline lookup yields CDR1 SEHNR and CDR2 FQNEAQ (reference sequence). This CDR3 spans 13 amino acids. The V and J ends lost 2 bases and 4 bases respectively, with 8 bases between them. CDR3: CASSLSTSTEAFF. CDR3 DNA: TGTGCCAGCAGCTTATCTACCTCCACTGAAGCTTTCTTT.

The J gene is TRBJ1-1, the V gene TRBV29-1, with TRBD1 as a possible D gene (5 bases). Germline V gene sequence: CDR1 SQVTM, CDR2 ANQGSEA. The CDR3 has 12 residues. Trimming cost V 7 bases and J 4 bases, with 13 bases left between them. The CDR3 is CSARQPGTEAFF. The CDR3 DNA sequence: TGCAGCGCTCGACAGCCGGGCACTGAAGCTTTCTTT.

The chain employs TRBV18 and TRBJ2-7; D gene uncertain. The germline V gene has CDR1 KGHSH and CDR2 LQKENI. V was trimmed by 5 bases and J by 4 bases, leaving 6 bases between them. The CDR3 length is 11 residues. The CDR3 DNA is TGTGCCAGCTCATCGGTTTACGAGCAGTACTTC. As protein: CASSSVYEQYF.

The rearrangement joins TRBV10-3 to TRBJ2-6; tentatively, D is TRBD1 (6 bases). The CDR3 is 16 amino acids. In germline, CDR1 is ENHRY, CDR2 SYGVKD. V shed 0 bases and J shed 2 bases, with 8 bases lying between them. Written as DNA, the CDR3 is TGTGCCATCAGTGAGTCGACAGGAGCTGGGGCCAACGTCCTGACTTTC. Translated, it gives CAISESTGAGANVLTF.

The rearrangement joins TRBV11-2 to TRBJ2-1; possibly TRBD1 for D (6 bases). V lost 5 bases and J lost 0, with 14 bases in between. Germline CDR1 is SGHAT and CDR2 is FQNNGV. CDR3 length: 16 amino acids. The CDR3 nucleotides are TGTGCCAGCAGCGACCCGGGACACCTCTCCTACAATGAGCAGTTCTTC. Protein product: CASSDPGHLSYNEQFF.

The CDR3 here is CAWSPASGGLTDTQYF. The CDR3, as DNA: TGTGCCTGGAGCCCGGCTAGCGGGGGACTCACAGATACGCAGTATTTT. The chain uses TRBV30 and TRBJ2-3; TRBD2 matches 10 bases. J lost 2 bases, V lost 3 bases, and 8 bases had no gene match. The length of the CDR3 is 16 residues. Germline V gene lookup returns CDR1 GTSNPN and CDR2 SVGIG (reference sequence). The full variable domain, with the rest looked up from reference TRBV30 and TRBJ2-3, is SQTIHQWPATLVQPVGSPLSLECTVEGTSNPNLYWYRQAAGRGLQLLFYSVGIGQISSEVPQNLSASRPQDRQFILSSKKLLLSDSGFYLCAWSPASGGLTDTQYFGPGTRLTVL.

This chain uses TRBV5-4 with TRBJ2-3; D is undetermined. This CDR3 is built from 13 residues. From germline, CDR1 is SGHNT and CDR2 YYREEE (reference sequence). V dropped 3 bases and J dropped 0 bases, with 5 bases sitting between them. The CDR3 coding sequence is TGTGCCAGCAGCTCACAAAGCACAGATACGCAGTATTTT. Translating gives CASSSQSTDTQYF.

The V and J genes are TRBV18 and TRBJ2-2; D might be TRBD1 (6 bases). The V end was cut by 3 bases, the J end by 9 bases, with 17 bases between. The length of the CDR3 is 15 residues. From germline, CDR1 is KGHSH and CDR2 LQKENI. The CDR3 loop is CASSPYGTPPRELFF. Written as DNA, the CDR3 is TGTGCCAGCTCACCGTACGGGACACCTCCCAGGGAGCTGTTTTTT.

In nucleotides, the CDR3 is TGCAGCGGCAGACAGGGTGAGAACACTGAAGCTTTCTTT. Its translation: CSGRQGENTEAFF. The chain links TRBV29-1 to TRBJ1-1, with TRBD1 matching 7 bases. J lost 1 base, V lost 7 bases, and 6 bases had no gene match. Germline CDR1 and CDR2: SQVTM and ANQGSEA. This CDR3 has 13 residues.